This T cell receptor beta chain originates from a study of shared clonotypes between healthy human individuals. Whole-study context: CD8 memory received one plate per donor, CD8 naive two, CD4 memory three and CD4 naive three.

Worth noting for this clone: Antigen: not known.

Findings and limits, study-wide: Generation of non-shared clonotypes was less probable than generation of clonotypes shared by all four donors.

Recent acute infections and vaccinations were absent in the healthy HIV-negative adult donors. Trimming took off 0 bases at V and 5 bases at J, with 8 bases between the two ends. Germline-derived CDR1 and CDR2 are SGHRS and YFSETQ. The CDR3 runs to 13 residues. Profiled with immunoSEQ multiplex PCR; TCRdb holds only in-frame clones, not every one. Of nearly 1 million clones in the sample, over 75% were seen once. The source of this sequence is a man aged 18 to 29 in good health. V usage is TRBV5-1 and J usage is TRBJ2-5; D gene ambiguous. Sequencing was done on a sample of memory CD4+ T cells sorted from blood. Subset described: CD45RA-negative fraction. The CDR3 DNA reads TGCGCCAGCAGCTTGGGAGAGAGCGAGACCCAGTACTTC. Encoded protein: CASSLGESETQYF.